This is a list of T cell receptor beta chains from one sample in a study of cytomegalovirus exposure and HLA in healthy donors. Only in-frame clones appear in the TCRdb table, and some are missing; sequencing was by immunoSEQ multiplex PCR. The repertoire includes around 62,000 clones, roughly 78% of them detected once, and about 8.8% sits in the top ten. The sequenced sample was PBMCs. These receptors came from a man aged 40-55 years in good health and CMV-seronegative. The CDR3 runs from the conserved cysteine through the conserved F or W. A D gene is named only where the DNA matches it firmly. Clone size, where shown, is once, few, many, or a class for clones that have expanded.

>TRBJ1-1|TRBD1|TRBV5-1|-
TGCGCCAGCAAAGCTCTCGAAGGGGACAGGGGAAGAACTGAAGCTTTCTTT
CASKALEGDRGRTEAFF
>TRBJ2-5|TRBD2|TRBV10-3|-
TGTGCCATCAGTGACACGGGACTAGCGGGAGCAGAGACCCAGTACTTC
CAISDTGLAGAETQYF
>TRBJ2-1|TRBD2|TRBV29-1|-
TGCAGCGTACATCCTAGCGGGGATGAGCAGTTCTTC
CSVHPSGDEQFF
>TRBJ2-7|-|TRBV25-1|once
TGTGCCAGCAGTGAAGGTAAAGGGAGTGTCTACGAGCAGTACTTC
CASSEGKGSVYEQYF
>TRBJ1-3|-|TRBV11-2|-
TGTGCCAGCAGCTTAGATAGGACCGGGACTGGAAACACCATATATTTT
CASSLDRTGTGNTIYF
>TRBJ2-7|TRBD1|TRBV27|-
TGTGCCAGCAGTTTGACCCCAGGGGGCGGGTACGAGCAGTACTTC
CASSLTPGGGYEQYF
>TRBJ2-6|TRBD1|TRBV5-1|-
TGCGCCAGCAGCCCAAGGACAGGGACCGTCTCTGGGGCCAACGTCCTGACTTTC
CASSPRTGTVSGANVLTF
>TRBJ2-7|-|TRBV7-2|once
TGTGCCAGCAGCTTAAGGCGGCAATCCTACGAGCAGTACTTC
CASSLRRQSYEQYF
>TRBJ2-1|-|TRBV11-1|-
TGTGCCAGCAGCGGTCGGGGACCCCGAGGGGGTGAGCAGTTCTTC
CASSGRGPRGGEQFF
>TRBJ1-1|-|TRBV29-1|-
TGCAGCGTTGGGGGTAGGACGACCCGGGACTATCCCATTGAAGCTTTCTTT
CSVGGRTTRDYPIEAFF
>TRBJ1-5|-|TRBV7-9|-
TGTGCCAGCAGCGCTTCGAGTAGCAATCAGCCCCAGCATTTT
CASSASSSNQPQHF
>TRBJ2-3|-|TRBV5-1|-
TGCGCCAGCAGCTTGGGACAGCCCACAGATACGCAGTATTTT
CASSLGQPTDTQYF
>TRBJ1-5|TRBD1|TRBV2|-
TGTGCCAGCAGTACCACAGGGGGAGGTCAGCCCCAGCATTTT
CASSTTGGGQPQHF
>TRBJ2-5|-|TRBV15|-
TGTGCCACCAGCAGGAGCGGTCAAGAGACCCAGTACTTC
CATSRSGQETQYF
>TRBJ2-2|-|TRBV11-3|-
TGTGCCAGCAGCTTAGTCCCCCTTACCGGGGAGCTGTTTTTT
CASSLVPLTGELFF
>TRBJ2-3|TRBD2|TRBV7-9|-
TGTGCCAGCAGCTTACGGGGGGTCGGGGATACGCAGTATTTT
CASSLRGVGDTQYF
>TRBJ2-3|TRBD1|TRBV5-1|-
TGCGCCAGCAGCCCCCGGGACAGGGCCGCAGATACGCAGTATTTT
CASSPRDRAADTQYF
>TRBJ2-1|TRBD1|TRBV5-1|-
TGCGCCAGCAGTTCCGGACAGGTCAATGAGCAGTTCTTC
CASSSGQVNEQFF
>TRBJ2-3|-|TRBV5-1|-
TGCGCCAGCAGCCCCCAGGGATCCGGCGCAGATACGCAGTATTTT
CASSPQGSGADTQYF
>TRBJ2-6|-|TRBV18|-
TGTGCCAGCTCCGGGATCAACTCTGGGGCCAACGTCCTGACTTTC
CASSGINSGANVLTF
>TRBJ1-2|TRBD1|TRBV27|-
TGTGCCAGCAGTCCGGGGACAGGCGGAGGACTTTACTATGGCTACACCTTC
CASSPGTGGGLYYGYTF
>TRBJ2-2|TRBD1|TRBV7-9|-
TGTGCCAGCAGCTTCCGGACAGGGGGCAGTTCGGACACCGGGGAGCTGTTTTTT
CASSFRTGGSSDTGELFF
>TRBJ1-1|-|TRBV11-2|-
TGTGCCAGCAGCCAAACAGTACAGGGTCTCGAAGCTTTCTTT
CASSQTVQGLEAFF
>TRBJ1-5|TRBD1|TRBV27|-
TGTGCCAGCAGTCCCGACAGGGGCTTAAGCAATCAGCCCCAGCATTTT
CASSPDRGLSNQPQHF
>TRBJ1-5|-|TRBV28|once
TGTGCCAGCAGCTCCGCGGCCGAGGGAAGGAGGTATCAGCCCCAGCATTTT
CASSSAAEGRRYQPQHF
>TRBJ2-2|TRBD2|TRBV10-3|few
TGTGCCAGCAGTGCGACTAGCGGGAGCGCCGGGGAGCTGTTTTTT
CASSATSGSAGELFF
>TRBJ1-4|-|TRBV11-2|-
TGTGCCAGCAGCTCCTCGAACAGCCTAAATGAAAAACTGTTTTTT
CASSSSNSLNEKLFF
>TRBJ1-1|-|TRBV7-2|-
TGTGCCAGCAGCTTAGACAGGGTTACTGAAGCTTTCTTT
CASSLDRVTEAFF
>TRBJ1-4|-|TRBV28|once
TGTGCCAGCAGCCCACAACCTCAGACAGCTATTAATGAAAAACTGTTTTTT
CASSPQPQTAINEKLFF
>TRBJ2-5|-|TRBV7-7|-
TGTGCCAGCAGCTTAACTCTCGGGTACCAAGAGACCCAGTACTTC
CASSLTLGYQETQYF